This T cell receptor (beta chain) was sequenced in a study of sequential checkpoint blockade in melanoma. Study-wide background: Both treatment sequences were followed by maintenance nivolumab.

Noted treatment: randomized to nivolumab then ipilimumab (arm A) or the reverse (arm B). CDR3 size: 15 residues. The junction had 8 bases not matched to a gene; V was cut back by 2 bases and J by 9 bases. Germline V gene lookup returns CDR1 SGDLS and CDR2 YYNGEE. Assay: immunoSEQ multiplex PCR; the TCRdb copy retains only in-frame clones and omits some. The sample lists fewer than 3,500 clones, 18% occurring once. This clone has just a few counts. The chain recombines TRBV9 with TRBJ2-1; 10 positions match TRBD1. The origin of this receptor is a human donor with melanoma. The sample here was tumor tissue (inferred from file names), taken from a patient given nivolumab and ipilimumab in sequence. CDR3 protein: CASSVQTGGFVEQFF. The CDR3 bases are TGTGCCAGCAGCGTGCAGACAGGGGGCTTTGTTGAGCAGTTCTTC.